The sequence of this TCR beta chain was determined in a study of blood T cell repertoires in COVID-19. The overall study: PBMCs, B-cell-depleted T cells, or T cells were the source of the cDNA or gDNA that made up the material.

V was pared by 3 bases and J by 4 bases, with 10 bases between. CDR3 length: 13 residues. CDR1 and CDR2 (germline): SGHVS, FQNEAQ. The Seattle patients, enrolled during active infection, were followed longitudinally. Study processing details: Amplification from reference gene primers served as the basis for estimated nucleated cell counts. Clones were sequenced by immunoSEQ multiplex PCR, and TCRdb holds only the in-frame ones, with some missing. V and J calls and clone size are as listed in that table; D and trimming were resolved from the DNA. The data hold 300,000 to 400,000 clones, with approximately 90% observed a single time.

The V call is TRBV7-8, the J call TRBJ2-7, with a possible D match to TRBD2 (6 bases). The receptor was derived from a man under 40 with COVID-19, enrolled during active disease. Material for sequencing was peripheral blood. CDR3 in DNA: TGTGCCAGCAGCTTTGGGCGGGATTACGAGCAGTACTTC. This translates into CASSFGRDYEQYF.